The clone carrying this T cell receptor beta chain showed up just a few times. Its matching antigen is unknown. The data stem from a study of T cell repertoires in aging, cancer and after chemotherapy. Study-wide results and caveats: The repertoire data cannot show anything about immunological memory following chemotherapy. Age-matched healthy donors had significantly more diverse, less clonal blood TCR repertoires than untreated cancer patients.

Multiplex touch-down PCR with TRB-A/B primers amplified rearranged V-D-J TRB sequences. In TCRdb, the multiplex PCR reads were re-called with MiXCR into one record per CDR3 protein. The table records 4,000 to 5,000 distinct CDR3 sequences, more than 25% of them present only once. Germline-derived CDR1 and CDR2 are SGHKS and YYEKEE (reference sequence). V lost 5 bases to trimming and J lost 2 bases, with 14 bases between them. This CDR3 contains 15 residues. TCR beta rearrangements were amplified from peripheral blood genomic DNA. The genes are TRBV5-5 and TRBJ1-3, with D perhaps matching TRBD1 (6 bases). The sequencing sample was made of blood. The sequence was collected from a human donor with a blood cancer. CDR3 coding DNA: TGTGCCAGCAGTAAGCAGCGGACAGCTGGAAACACCATATATTTT. Protein sequence: CASSKQRTAGNTIYF.